This T cell receptor beta chain was obtained from a study of shared clonotypes between healthy human individuals. Trimming cost V 2 bases and J 4 bases, with 6 bases left between them. This CDR3 is 13 amino acids long. CDR1 and CDR2 from the germline V gene are KGHSH and LQKENI. TCRdb's copy holds only in-frame clones and misses some; the assay was immunoSEQ multiplex PCR. The sample has fewer than 3 million clones, roughly 90% seen once. In the case of this clone: Other DNA variants within this sample encode the same CDR3.

The TCR was taken from a young man in good health. Some clones in this sample may be carry-over from other donors' samples. Sequencing was carried out using naive CD4+ T cells from PBMCs. This sample's subset: CD45RA+ positively selected. The chain employs TRBV18 and TRBJ1-5, with D perhaps matching TRBD1 (5 bases). The DNA for the CDR3 is TGTGCCAGCTCACCAGACAGAAATCAGCCCCAGCATTTT. It yields the protein CASSPDRNQPQHF.